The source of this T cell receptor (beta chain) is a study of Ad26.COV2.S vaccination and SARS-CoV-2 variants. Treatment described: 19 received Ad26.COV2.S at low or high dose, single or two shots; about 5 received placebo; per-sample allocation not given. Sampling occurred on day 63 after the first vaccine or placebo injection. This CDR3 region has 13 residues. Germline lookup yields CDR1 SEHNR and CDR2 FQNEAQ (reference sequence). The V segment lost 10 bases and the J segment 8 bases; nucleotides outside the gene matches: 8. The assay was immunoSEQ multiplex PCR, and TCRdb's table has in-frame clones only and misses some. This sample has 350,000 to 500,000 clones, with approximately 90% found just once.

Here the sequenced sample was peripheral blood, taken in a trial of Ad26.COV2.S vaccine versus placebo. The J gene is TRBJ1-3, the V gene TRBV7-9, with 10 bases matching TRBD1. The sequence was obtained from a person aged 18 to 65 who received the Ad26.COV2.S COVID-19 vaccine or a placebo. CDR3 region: CATSGQGEYTIYF. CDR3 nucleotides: TGTGCCACAAGCGGACAGGGGGAATACACCATATATTTT.